One sample yielded the 24 T cell receptor beta chains listed below, sequenced in a study of T cell changes during pregnancy in multiple sclerosis. Method: immunoSEQ multiplex PCR; TCRdb's copy keeps in-frame clones and lacks some. The repertoire holds tens of thousands of clones, with about 90% as singletons. The sequences come from peripheral blood, collected before pregnancy. The receptors were sampled from a female donor with multiple sclerosis, enrolled in a pregnancy study.

The chain employs TRBV29-1 and TRBJ2-3, with 12 bases lining up with TRBD2. Per the germline V gene, CDR1 is SQVTM and CDR2 is ANQGSEA. The CDR3 is 16 amino acids. Trimming removed 7 bases from V and 0 bases from J; junction bases left unmatched: 8. The CDR3 nucleotides read TGCAGCGGCGAACTAGCGGGGGGCTCTAGCACAGATACGCAGTATTTT. Translated: CSGELAGGSSTDTQYF.

The chain combines TRBV19 with TRBJ1-2; TRBD1 matches 7 bases. The CDR3 has 17 amino acids. With V trimmed by 1 base and J by 0 bases, 8 bases remained unmatched. The germline V gene has CDR1 LNHDA and CDR2 SQIVND (reference sequence). The CDR3 sequence is CASSIASGGQSNYGYTF. CDR3 sequence (DNA): TGTGCCAGTAGTATAGCTTCAGGGGGACAATCTAACTATGGCTACACCTTC.

J is TRBJ1-1 and V is TRBV6-1; possibly TRBD1 for D (6 bases). CDR3 length: 16 amino acids. Germline V gives CDR1 MNHNS, CDR2 SASEGT. V shed 0 bases and J shed 7 bases, with 18 bases lying between them. The DNA of the CDR3 is TGTGCCAGCAGTGAAGCCATTACAGGGACGGGTAGTGAAGCTTTCTTT. Translated, it gives CASSEAITGTGSEAFF.

CDR3: CASSTQGDYGYTF. The CDR3 nucleotides are TGTGCCAGCAGCACACAGGGAGACTATGGCTACACCTTC. The J gene is TRBJ1-2, the V gene TRBV9; a weak D match, TRBD1 (6 bases). The germline V and J ends were trimmed by 4 bases and 3 bases, with 10 bases remaining between them. The germline gives CDR1 SGDLS, CDR2 YYNGEE. The CDR3 extends over 13 amino acids.

The V and J genes are TRBV15 and TRBJ1-5, with D unresolved. The germline CDR1 and CDR2 sequences are LNHNV and YYDKDF (reference sequence). There are 15 residues in the CDR3. V lost 2 bases and J lost 4, with 12 bases in between. The CDR3 DNA sequence: TGTGCCACCAGCAGAAAACCCGACTCTAATCAGCCCCAGCATTTT. It encodes CATSRKPDSNQPQHF. Full variable domain (outside the CDR3, taken from reference TRBV15 and TRBJ1-5): DAMVIQNPRYQVTQFGKPVTLSCSQTLNHNVMYWYQQKSSQAPKLLFHYYDKDFNNEADTPDNFQSRRPNTSFCFLDIRSPGLGDTAMYLCATSRKPDSNQPQHFGDGTRLSIL.

The V gene is TRBV2, the J gene TRBJ1-2; D is undetermined. CDR1 is SNHLY and CDR2 is FYNNEI in the germline V gene. V lost 5 bases and J 5 bases, leaving 9 bases between the germline ends. This CDR3 contains 12 residues. CDR3 coding DNA: TGTGCCAGCAGTAGTAAGCCGTATGGCTACACCTTC. Translating gives CASSSKPYGYTF.

About this clone itself: One junction end does not reproduce the germline sequence, and a read error may be involved. V and J are TRBV7-7 and TRBJ1-6; D is ambiguous. The CDR3 consists of 15 residues. Germline CDR1 reads SSHAT; CDR2 reads FNYEAQ (reference sequence). The CDR3 DNA sequence: TGTGCTAGCAGCTTAGACCCAGGTCAGAATTCACCCCTCCACTTT. It specifies CASSLDPGQNSPLHF.

The chain carries TRBV6-5 and TRBJ2-7; D is ambiguous. In germline, CDR1 is MNHEY, CDR2 SVGAGI. This CDR3 spans 14 amino acids. The ends were cut back, 6 bases at V and 0 bases at J, with 12 bases in the middle. CDR3 coding DNA: TGTGCCAGCAGCCCAGTGGGCAGCTCCTACGAGCAGTACTTC. Encoded protein: CASSPVGSSYEQYF.

The rearrangement links TRBV4-2 to TRBJ1-5; D is undetermined. This CDR3 has 14 amino acids. Trimming cost V 6 bases and J 7 bases, with 16 bases left between them. Germline CDR1 reads LGHNA; CDR2 reads YNFKEQ. CDR3 region: CASSPAPSGQPQHF. CDR3 DNA sequence: TGTGCCAGCAGTCCTGCCCCCTCAGGCCAGCCCCAGCATTTT.

The sample holds one count of this clone. The chain has TRBV2 and TRBJ1-5; TRBD1 aligns across 9 bases. Losses at the gene ends were 8 bases for V and 2 bases for J; bases not matched to a gene: 4. The germline V gene has CDR1 SNHLY and CDR2 FYNNEI. The CDR3 length is 14 residues. CDR3 in DNA: TGTGCCAGCGGGGGACAGGGCGGCAATCAGCCCCAGCATTTT. This gives the protein CASGGQGGNQPQHF.

This chain joins TRBV19 and TRBJ2-7, with D possibly matching TRBD1 (5 bases). The CDR3 has 14 amino acids. Per germline, CDR1 LNHDA and CDR2 SQIVND (reference sequence). Trimming stripped 3 bases from V and 6 bases from J, with 15 bases between. The CDR3 DNA is TGTGCCAGTAGTATCTTCCAGGGATCTATCGAGCAGTACTTC. Translating gives CASSIFQGSIEQYF.

This chain uses TRBV11-2 with TRBJ1-5; TRBD1 might be the D (5 bases). V lost 5 bases and J lost 5, with 10 bases in between. This CDR3 is 13 amino acids long. CDR1 and CDR2 from the germline V gene are SGHAT and FQNNGV. DNA of the CDR3: TGTGCCAGCAGCGGAGACAGCCATCAGCCCCAGCATTTT. This sequence encodes CASSGDSHQPQHF.

The V call is TRBV28, the J call TRBJ1-1, with TRBD1 identical over 8 bases. Germline trimming cut 6 bases from V and 5 bases from J; bases unmatched to any gene: 11. This CDR3 contains 15 residues. Germline CDR1 is MDHEN and CDR2 is SYDVKM. For the CDR3, the DNA is TGTGCCAGCAGCCACGGACAGGGCTTAGGGACTGAAGCTTTCTTT. Translating gives CASSHGQGLGTEAFF.

The V and J genes are TRBV4-1 and TRBJ2-1, with D unclear. Germline loops: CDR1 MGHRA, CDR2 YSYEKL. V was shortened by 0 bases and J by 9 bases, with 6 bases between the two germline ends. The CDR3 extends over 12 amino acids. CDR3 in amino acids: CASSQDLGEQFF. CDR3 DNA: TGCGCCAGCAGCCAAGATCTAGGTGAGCAGTTCTTC.

CDR3 bases: TGTGCCACCCTACTTGGACTAGCGGGGACAGGCCTCGAGCAGTACTTC. It specifies CATLLGLAGTGLEQYF. This chain connects TRBV5-3 to TRBJ2-7; TRBD2 aligns across 12 bases. TRBV5-3 counts as an open reading frame of uncertain function. With V trimmed by 9 bases and J by 6 bases, 16 bases remained unmatched. The CDR3 is 16 amino acids.

The rearrangement links TRBV7-3 to TRBJ2-1; 10 nucleotides line up with TRBD2. Germline values: CDR1 SGHTA, CDR2 FQGTGA. The CDR3 consists of 14 residues. Trimming removed 4 bases from V and 3 bases from J; junction bases left unmatched: 0. The CDR3 DNA reads as TGTGCCAGCAGCTCTAGCGGGGGCTACAATGAGCAGTTCTTC. It yields the protein CASSSSGGYNEQFF.

The chain couples TRBV7-9 to TRBJ1-3; 7 bases are shared with TRBD1. With 5 bases clipped from V and 0 bases from J, the junction kept 13 bases outside the gene matches. This CDR3 is built from 18 residues. Germline V gene sequence: CDR1 SEHNR, CDR2 FQNEAQ (reference sequence). The CDR3 bases are TGTGCCAGCAGCCCCCGGGACAGTCAGCAAACCTCTGGAAACACCATATATTTT. It is translated as CASSPRDSQQTSGNTIYF.

The genes are TRBV13 and TRBJ2-2, with 8 nucleotides matching TRBD1. V dropped 5 bases and J dropped 9; count of bases not matched to a gene: 5. The CDR3 sequence is 13 residues long. The germline V gene encodes CDR1 PRHDT and CDR2 FYEKMQ (reference sequence). This CDR3 reads CASSNGQGRELFF. The CDR3, as DNA: TGTGCCAGCAGCAACGGACAGGGAAGGGAGCTGTTTTTT. The whole variable domain, remainder taken from reference TRBV13 and TRBJ2-2, is AAGVIQSPRHLIKEKRETATLKCYPIPRHDTVYWYQQGPGQDPQFLISFYEKMQSDKGSIPDRFSAQQFSDYHSELNMSSLELGDSALYFCASSNGQGRELFFGEGSRLTVL.

V is TRBV27 and J is TRBJ1-5; D not certain. Trimming pared 0 bases from V and 0 bases from J, leaving 6 bases between. From germline, CDR1 is MNHEY and CDR2 SMNVEV (reference sequence). This CDR3 has 15 residues. This CDR3 reads CASSLSSGSNQPQHF. The CDR3, as DNA: TGTGCCAGCAGTTTATCCTCAGGTAGCAATCAGCCCCAGCATTTT.

V gene TRBV5-4 combines with J gene TRBJ1-3, with TRBD1 as a possible D gene (6 bases). Looked up from germline, CDR1 is SGHNT and CDR2 is YYREEE (reference sequence). The CDR3 is 15 amino acids. The V end was cut by 4 bases, the J end by 0 bases, with 11 bases between. The CDR3 DNA sequence: TGTGCCAGCAGCGAACAGGGCCGCTCTGGAAACACCATATATTTT. Translation gives CASSEQGRSGNTIYF.

V gene TRBV29-1 combines with J gene TRBJ2-7, with 7 bases fitting TRBD2. Germline V lookup: CDR1 SQVTM, CDR2 ANQGSEA. The CDR3 has 14 amino acids. The V segment lost 6 bases and the J segment 3 bases; nucleotides outside the gene matches: 11. The CDR3 is CSVGGGSGLYEQYF. The CDR3 DNA is TGCAGCGTGGGGGGGGGTAGCGGGCTCTACGAGCAGTACTTC.

This chain joins TRBV5-6 and TRBJ1-6; maybe TRBD1 (5 bases). The V gene lost 4 bases and the J gene lost 7 bases, with 21 bases spanning the gap. This CDR3 has 17 residues. The germline V gene encodes CDR1 SGHDT and CDR2 YYEEEE. CDR3 residues: CASSTQQAISGNSPLHF. CDR3 DNA: TGTGCCAGCAGCACCCAACAGGCAATCTCTGGAAATTCACCCCTCCACTTT.

The rearrangement joins TRBV13 to TRBJ2-1; 7 bases are shared with TRBD1. The germline CDR1 and CDR2 sequences are PRHDT and FYEKMQ (reference sequence). V was clipped by 4 bases and J by 9 bases; unmatched bases: 18. The CDR3 covers 17 residues. The CDR3 protein is CASSSTGTVRDYGEQFF. The CDR3 DNA is TGTGCCAGCAGCTCAACCGGGACAGTAAGGGATTACGGTGAGCAGTTCTTC. Full variable domain (rest looked up from reference TRBV13 and TRBJ2-1): AAGVIQSPRHLIKEKRETATLKCYPIPRHDTVYWYQQGPGQDPQFLISFYEKMQSDKGSIPDRFSAQQFSDYHSELNMSSLELGDSALYFCASSSTGTVRDYGEQFFGPGTRLTVL.

The chain employs TRBV7-2 and TRBJ2-3, with 15 nucleotides matching TRBD2. CDR3 size: 16 residues. The V segment lost 6 bases and the J segment 6 bases; nucleotides outside the gene matches: 7. Germline V gene data show CDR1 as SGHTA and CDR2 as FQGNSA. CDR3 nucleotides: TGTGCCAGCAGGTGGACTAGCGGGGGGGGCCTCGATACGCAGTATTTT. This gives the protein CASRWTSGGGLDTQYF.